This T cell receptor (beta chain) was sequenced for a study of control samples from healthy donors and cancer patients. Using immunoSEQ multiplex PCR, the repertoire was profiled, and TCRdb retains in-frame clones only, with some absent. The sample has about 150,000 clones, approximately 94% seen once. The source of this sequence is a middle-aged man in good health. The sample taken for sequencing was blood.

The CDR3 DNA reads TGTGCCAGCTGTACTACAGGGGTCAATGAGCAGTTCTTC. It is translated as CASCTTGVNEQFF. The V and J genes are TRBV5-6 and TRBJ2-1, with 7 bases fitting TRBD1. The V segment lost 7 bases and the J segment 6 bases; nucleotides outside the gene matches: 7. CDR3 length: 13 amino acids. Germline CDR1 reads SGHDT; CDR2 reads YYEEEE.